These T cell receptor beta chains were read from a single sample in a study of blood T cell repertoires in COVID-19. Produced via immunoSEQ multiplex PCR; TCRdb's table is partial and in-frame only. This table holds 280,000 or so clones, less than 90% found once. Sequenced sample: peripheral blood. These receptors were taken from a human donor in a cohort sampled during active COVID-19. Each CDR3 is given with its conserved first and last residue. D genes are given only for firm matches. Rows may omit the clone size; those that give it use once, few, many or a size class.

V: TRBV12-3/TRBV12-4
J: TRBJ2-2
size: once
D: -
length: 12
CDR3: CASTELTGELFF
DNA: TGTGCCAGCACGGAGCTTACCGGGGAGCTGTTTTTT

V: TRBV5-5
J: TRBJ2-3
size: -
D: TRBD2
length: 16
CDR3: CASSLPPGGATDTQYF
DNA: TGTGCCAGCAGCTTGCCGCCGGGGGGGGCCACAGATACGCAGTATTTT

V: TRBV10-1
J: TRBJ2-5
size: -
D: TRBD2
length: 15
CDR3: CASLKREGGRATQYF
DNA: TGCGCCAGCTTAAAGCGGGAGGGGGGCCGGGCGACCCAGTACTTC

V: TRBV7-9
J: TRBJ1-2
size: -
D: -
length: 13
CDR3: CASSLKEYYGYTF
DNA: TGTGCCAGCAGCTTAAAAGAGTACTATGGCTACACCTTC

V: TRBV7-8
J: TRBJ2-3
size: -
D: TRBD2
length: 15
CDR3: CASSFLAGGPDTQYF
DNA: TGTGCCAGCAGCTTTCTAGCGGGAGGGCCCGATACGCAGTATTTT

V: TRBV19
J: TRBJ1-5
size: -
D: -
length: 16
CDR3: CASSVRTEYSNQPQHF
DNA: TGTGCCAGTAGCGTAAGGACAGAGTATAGCAATCAGCCCCAGCATTTT

V: TRBV7-2
J: TRBJ2-7
size: -
D: TRBD1
length: 14
CDR3: CASSFDRASYEQYF
DNA: TGTGCCAGCAGCTTTGACAGGGCCTCCTACGAGCAGTACTTC

V: TRBV2
J: TRBJ2-2
size: -
D: TRBD1
length: 14
CDR3: CASMGQEGTGELFF
DNA: TGTGCCAGCATGGGACAGGAAGGCACCGGGGAGCTGTTTTTT

V: TRBV4-1
J: TRBJ1-4
size: -
D: TRBD1
length: 13
CDR3: CASSQGFRTGLFF
DNA: TGCGCCAGCAGCCAAGGATTTAGGACAGGGCTGTTTTTT

V: TRBV11-2
J: TRBJ2-7
size: -
D: -
length: 13
CDR3: CASSLDLAGEQYF
DNA: TGTGCCAGCAGCTTAGATCTAGCCGGCGAGCAGTACTTC

V: TRBV2
J: TRBJ1-3
size: -
D: TRBD1
length: 14
CDR3: CASVLGTAVGTIYF
DNA: TGTGCCAGTGTCCTTGGGACAGCTGTCGGCACCATATATTTT

V: TRBV6-5
J: TRBJ1-2
size: few
D: -
length: 14
CDR3: CASRQPPNAYGYTF
DNA: TGTGCCAGCAGACAGCCACCCAACGCGTATGGCTACACCTTC

V: TRBV30
J: TRBJ1-1
size: -
D: -
length: 14
CDR3: CAWSWRGGGTEAFF
DNA: TGTGCCTGGAGCTGGCGGGGCGGAGGCACTGAAGCTTTCTTT

V: TRBV3-1/TRBV3-2
J: TRBJ2-1
size: -
D: TRBD2
length: 20
CDR3: CASSQSPLGGIAIKSNEQFF
DNA: TGTGCCAGCAGCCAATCCCCATTGGGGGGGATTGCCATTAAGAGCAATGAGCAGTTCTTC

V: TRBV6-5
J: TRBJ1-6
size: -
D: TRBD1
length: 15
CDR3: CASSYSTGVNSPLHF
DNA: TGTGCCAGCAGTTACTCGACAGGGGTCAATTCACCCCTCCACTTT

V: TRBV3-1/TRBV3-2
J: TRBJ1-4
size: -
D: -
length: 16
CDR3: CASSQELTGRQEKLFF
DNA: TGTGCCAGCAGCCAAGAATTGACAGGCCGTCAAGAAAAACTGTTTTTT

V: TRBV5-4
J: TRBJ1-3
size: -
D: TRBD1
length: 12
CDR3: CASGGQGDTIYF
DNA: TGTGCCAGCGGGGGACAGGGGGACACCATATATTTT

V: TRBV5-6
J: TRBJ2-2
size: -
D: TRBD1
length: 14
CDR3: CASRWGQTTGELFF
DNA: TGTGCCAGCAGGTGGGGACAGACCACCGGGGAGCTGTTTTTT

V: TRBV6-1
J: TRBJ2-1
size: -
D: TRBD1
length: 16
CDR3: CASSEGPGQGVNEQFF
DNA: TGTGCCAGCAGTGAGGGACCGGGACAGGGGGTGAATGAGCAGTTCTTC

V: TRBV19
J: TRBJ1-3
size: -
D: TRBD1
length: 15
CDR3: CASIPRTGTRNTIYF
DNA: TGTGCCAGTATCCCCCGGACAGGGACAAGGAACACCATATATTTT

V: TRBV3-1/TRBV3-2
J: TRBJ2-1
size: once
D: TRBD1
length: 15
CDR3: CASSQGQGGMEEQFF
DNA: TGTGCCAGCAGCCAAGGACAGGGGGGCATGGAGGAGCAGTTCTTC

V: TRBV5-1
J: TRBJ2-5
size: -
D: -
length: 15
CDR3: CASSLASDSLETQYF
DNA: TGCGCCAGCAGCTTGGCCAGTGACTCCCTAGAGACCCAGTACTTC

V: TRBV19
J: TRBJ1-5
size: -
D: TRBD1
length: 14
CDR3: CASSIMGQSAPQHF
DNA: TGTGCCAGTAGTATTATGGGACAGTCCGCCCCCCAGCATTTT

V: TRBV27
J: TRBJ2-7
size: -
D: -
length: 13
CDR3: CEGPGDCLYEQYF
DNA: TGTGAAGGCCCGGGGGACTGTCTCTACGAGCAGTACTTC

V: TRBV4-1
J: TRBJ1-6
size: -
D: -
length: 14
CDR3: CASSQGHAYSPLHF
DNA: TGCGCCAGCAGCCAAGGGCATGCATACTCACCCCTCCACTTT

V: TRBV29-1
J: TRBJ1-2
size: -
D: -
length: 12
CDR3: CSVERASYGYTF
DNA: TGCAGCGTTGAACGAGCGTCTTATGGCTACACCTTC

V: TRBV7-2
J: TRBJ1-4
size: -
D: TRBD1
length: 15
CDR3: CASSLRQGINEKLFF
DNA: TGTGCCAGCAGCTTAAGACAGGGAATTAATGAAAAACTGTTTTTT

V: TRBV28
J: TRBJ1-2
size: -
D: -
length: 14
CDR3: CASSLGSGHYGYTF
DNA: TGTGCCAGCAGTCTAGGGAGTGGCCACTATGGCTACACCTTC

V: TRBV5-8
J: TRBJ1-6
size: -
D: -
length: 12
CDR3: CASSPDRSNVHF
DNA: TGTGCCAGCAGCCCCGACAGGAGCAACGTCCACTTT

V: TRBV2
J: TRBJ1-1
size: -
D: -
length: 13
CDR3: CASRVTVVTEAFF
DNA: TGTGCCAGCAGAGTGACAGTTGTCACTGAAGCTTTCTTT

V: TRBV12-3/TRBV12-4
J: TRBJ2-2
size: -
D: -
length: 12
CDR3: CASRLETGELFF
DNA: TGTGCCAGCAGGCTTGAGACCGGGGAGCTGTTTTTT

V: TRBV6-1
J: TRBJ2-1
size: -
D: -
length: 15
CDR3: CASSDLASSYNEQFF
DNA: TGTGCCAGCAGTGATTTGGCCAGCTCCTACAATGAGCAGTTCTTC

V: TRBV2
J: TRBJ1-6
size: -
D: TRBD1
length: 14
CDR3: CASRPGQANSPLHF
DNA: TGTGCCAGCAGACCGGGACAGGCTAATTCACCCCTCCACTTT

V: TRBV12-5
J: TRBJ2-1
size: -
D: -
length: 14
CDR3: CASGLRGNYNEQFF
DNA: TGTGCTAGTGGTTTGAGAGGGAATTACAATGAGCAGTTCTTC

V: TRBV15
J: TRBJ2-2
size: -
D: -
length: 16
CDR3: CATSRGGGRNTGELFF
DNA: TGTGCCACCAGCAGAGGGGGGGGCAGAAACACCGGGGAGCTGTTTTTT

V: TRBV2
J: TRBJ2-3
size: -
D: -
length: 15
CDR3: CASSDQGLGTDTQYF
DNA: TGTGCCAGCAGTGATCAGGGCCTTGGCACAGATACGCAGTATTTT

V: TRBV18
J: TRBJ1-5
size: once
D: -
length: 13
CDR3: CASSPLDSQPQHF
DNA: TGTGCCAGCTCACCGCTAGACTCCCAGCCCCAGCATTTT

V: TRBV21-1
J: TRBJ2-1
size: -
D: -
length: 15
CDR3: CASSAPGLVGNEQFF
DNA: TGTGCCAGCAGCGCTCCGGGACTAGTGGGGAATGAGCAGTTCTTC

V: TRBV5-1
J: TRBJ1-1
size: -
D: TRBD1
length: 21
CDR3: CASNDGGDRDPASPRNTEAFF
DNA: TGCGCCAGCAACGATGGGGGGGACAGGGATCCCGCCAGCCCACGGAACACTGAAGCTTTCTTT

V: TRBV4-1
J: TRBJ2-2
size: -
D: -
length: 15
CDR3: CASSSEVALTGELFF
DNA: TGCGCCAGCAGCTCCGAGGTAGCTCTAACCGGGGAGCTGTTTTTT

V: TRBV6-4
J: TRBJ1-5
size: -
D: -
length: 18
CDR3: CASSDSGKVSGSNQPQHF
DNA: TGTGCCAGCAGTGACTCTGGTAAGGTTTCGGGGTCAAATCAGCCCCAGCATTTT

V: TRBV29-1
J: TRBJ1-2
size: -
D: -
length: 14
CDR3: CSVDEGSEGDGYTF
DNA: TGCAGCGTTGATGAAGGCTCCGAGGGGGATGGCTACACCTTC

V: TRBV3-1/TRBV3-2
J: TRBJ2-7
size: -
D: -
length: 15
CDR3: CASSQAPGSSYEQYF
DNA: TGTGCCAGCAGCCAGGCTCCGGGGTCGTCCTACGAGCAGTACTTC

V: TRBV5-1
J: TRBJ1-2
size: once
D: -
length: 16
CDR3: CASKGFFEPQGYGYTF
DNA: TGCGCCAGCAAGGGTTTCTTCGAACCCCAGGGCTATGGCTACACCTTC

V: TRBV28
J: TRBJ1-5
size: -
D: TRBD1
length: 17
CDR3: CASSLRSIRQGQQPQHF
DNA: TGTGCCAGCAGTTTAAGGTCGATTCGACAGGGGCAACAGCCCCAGCATTTT

V: TRBV2
J: TRBJ2-1
size: -
D: -
length: 15
CDR3: CASSFMARGHNEQFF
DNA: TGTGCCAGCAGCTTTATGGCCAGGGGACACAATGAGCAGTTCTTC

V: TRBV7-6
J: TRBJ1-2
size: -
D: -
length: 13
CDR3: CASRGAAHYGYTF
DNA: TGTGCCAGCAGGGGGGCAGCACACTATGGCTACACCTTC

V: TRBV5-4
J: TRBJ1-1
size: -
D: -
length: 15
CDR3: CASSLAQAGHTEAFF
DNA: TGTGCCAGCAGCTTGGCCCAGGCGGGGCACACTGAAGCTTTCTTT

V: TRBV18
J: TRBJ2-7
size: -
D: -
length: 15
CDR3: CASSPPSLSSYEQYF
DNA: TGTGCCAGCTCACCACCAAGTCTGTCTAGCTACGAGCAGTACTTC

V: TRBV5-1
J: TRBJ2-3
size: -
D: TRBD2
length: 15
CDR3: CASSQTSSYTDTQYF
DNA: TGCGCCAGCAGCCAGACTAGCAGCTACACAGATACGCAGTATTTT

V: TRBV19
J: TRBJ1-4
size: -
D: TRBD1
length: 14
CDR3: CASTPTGKNEKLFF
DNA: TGTGCCAGTACCCCGACAGGGAAGAATGAAAAACTGTTTTTT

V: TRBV3-1/TRBV3-2
J: TRBJ1-2
size: -
D: -
length: 13
CDR3: CASSPHRSYGYTF
DNA: TGTGCCAGCAGCCCGCACAGATCGTATGGCTACACCTTC

V: TRBV27
J: TRBJ2-1
size: once
D: -
length: 13
CDR3: CASRPNSRGMQFF
DNA: TGTGCCAGCAGACCTAATAGTCGGGGGATGCAGTTCTTC

V: TRBV19
J: TRBJ2-5
size: -
D: TRBD2
length: 17
CDR3: CASSRTAGGPPYGAQYF
DNA: TGTGCCAGTAGTAGAACGGCGGGAGGGCCACCTTATGGGGCCCAGTACTTC

V: TRBV5-5
J: TRBJ1-5
size: -
D: -
length: 14
CDR3: CASSLDSPNQPQHF
DNA: TGTGCCAGCAGCTTGGACAGCCCCAATCAGCCCCAGCATTTT